A selection of T cell receptor beta chains follows, all from one sample in a study of CXCR3-negative and CXCR3-positive naive CD8 T cells. TCRdb reprocessed the 5' RACE reads; each CDR3 protein has one entry and no DNA is given. This listing includes 6,500 to 7,000 distinct CDR3 sequences. What was sequenced was naive CXCR3+ CD8+ T cells from blood. These TCRs come from a human donor in good health. Some clones in this sample may be carry-over from other donors' samples. Both conserved end residues are part of each CDR3. Some rows mark clone size as missing; the rest say once, few, many or name a class of expanded clone.

j_gene: TRBJ2-5
v_gene: TRBV11-2
abundance: -
CDR3aa: CASSPNAGNQETQYF

j_gene: TRBJ2-3
v_gene: TRBV7-3
abundance: medium-sized
CDR3aa: CASRLSGQGDPDTQYF

j_gene: TRBJ1-1
v_gene: TRBV29-1
abundance: -
CDR3aa: CSVEDFHGAFF

j_gene: TRBJ2-1
v_gene: TRBV5-1
abundance: medium-sized
CDR3aa: CASSFSPQGYNEQFF

j_gene: TRBJ2-1
v_gene: TRBV20-1
abundance: -
CDR3aa: CSARAASSGIRNEQFF

j_gene: TRBJ2-2
v_gene: TRBV29-1
abundance: -
CDR3aa: CSAGAENTGELFF

j_gene: TRBJ2-7
v_gene: TRBV9
abundance: medium-sized
CDR3aa: CASSETGTSGYEQYF

j_gene: TRBJ2-4
v_gene: TRBV9
abundance: -
CDR3aa: CASSPTLLAKNIQYF

j_gene: TRBJ2-1
v_gene: TRBV4-1
abundance: medium-sized
CDR3aa: CASSQGVAGANNEQFF

j_gene: TRBJ2-5
v_gene: TRBV12-3/TRBV12-4
abundance: medium-sized
CDR3aa: CASSFVVVRETQYF

j_gene: TRBJ2-1
v_gene: TRBV19
abundance: -
CDR3aa: CASSMDGSSYNEQFF

j_gene: TRBJ1-1
v_gene: TRBV27
abundance: medium-sized
CDR3aa: CASSFGTMAFF

j_gene: TRBJ2-1
v_gene: TRBV19
abundance: -
CDR3aa: CASSVDRYNEQFF

j_gene: TRBJ1-1
v_gene: TRBV13
abundance: -
CDR3aa: CASSRWERNTEAFF

j_gene: TRBJ2-7
v_gene: TRBV9
abundance: medium-sized
CDR3aa: CASSVQGFSYEQYF

j_gene: TRBJ2-5
v_gene: TRBV11-2
abundance: -
CDR3aa: CASSATGTRPSQETQYF

j_gene: TRBJ1-1
v_gene: TRBV19
abundance: -
CDR3aa: CASKTGGTEAFF

j_gene: TRBJ1-1
v_gene: TRBV12-5
abundance: medium-sized
CDR3aa: CASGFQGAYTEAFF

j_gene: TRBJ1-5
v_gene: TRBV27
abundance: medium-sized
CDR3aa: CAAGRGPEYQPQHF

j_gene: TRBJ2-5
v_gene: TRBV7-3
abundance: -
CDR3aa: CASSPTGGAETQYF

j_gene: TRBJ1-1
v_gene: TRBV29-1
abundance: -
CDR3aa: CSVIDWTGGMENTEAFF

j_gene: TRBJ2-3
v_gene: TRBV7-3
abundance: medium-sized
CDR3aa: CASSLFGGVTDTQYF

j_gene: TRBJ1-2
v_gene: TRBV12-3/TRBV12-4
abundance: -
CDR3aa: CASTLVGDYGYTF

j_gene: TRBJ2-7
v_gene: TRBV5-5
abundance: medium-sized
CDR3aa: CASSVGTSGGTSYEQYF

j_gene: TRBJ2-7
v_gene: TRBV5-1
abundance: -
CDR3aa: CASSAGQAYEQYF

j_gene: TRBJ2-5
v_gene: TRBV6-5
abundance: medium-sized
CDR3aa: CASSYGETQYF

j_gene: TRBJ1-1
v_gene: TRBV9
abundance: -
CDR3aa: CASSATGVGNTEAFF

j_gene: TRBJ2-7
v_gene: TRBV10-2
abundance: -
CDR3aa: CASRVGSSYEQYF

j_gene: TRBJ2-1
v_gene: TRBV29-1
abundance: medium-sized
CDR3aa: CSVEDGQGPYNEQFF

j_gene: TRBJ2-7
v_gene: TRBV5-1
abundance: medium-sized
CDR3aa: CASSSPTRFGYEQYF

j_gene: TRBJ2-2
v_gene: TRBV7-6
abundance: -
CDR3aa: CASSSGLNTGELFF

j_gene: TRBJ2-4
v_gene: TRBV3-1
abundance: -
CDR3aa: CASSQDRQGLAKNIQYF

j_gene: TRBJ2-1
v_gene: TRBV27
abundance: -
CDR3aa: CASSSRDILLYNEQFF

j_gene: TRBJ2-1
v_gene: TRBV12-5
abundance: medium-sized
CDR3aa: CASGLGGLNEQFF

j_gene: TRBJ2-3
v_gene: TRBV11-2
abundance: medium-sized
CDR3aa: CASSLQFTDTQYF

j_gene: TRBJ1-1
v_gene: TRBV11-2
abundance: -
CDR3aa: CASSHPGQTAEAFF